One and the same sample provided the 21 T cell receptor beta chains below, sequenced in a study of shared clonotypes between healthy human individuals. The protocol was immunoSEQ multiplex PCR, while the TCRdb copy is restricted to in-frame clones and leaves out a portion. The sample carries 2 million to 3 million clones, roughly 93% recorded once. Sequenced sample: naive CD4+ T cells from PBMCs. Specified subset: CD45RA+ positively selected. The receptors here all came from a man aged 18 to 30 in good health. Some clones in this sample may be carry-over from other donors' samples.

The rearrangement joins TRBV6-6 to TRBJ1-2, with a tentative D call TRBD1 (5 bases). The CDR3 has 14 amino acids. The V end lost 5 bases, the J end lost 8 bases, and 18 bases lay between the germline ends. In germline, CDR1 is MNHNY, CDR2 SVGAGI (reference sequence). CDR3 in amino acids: CASSDTFRGEGYTF. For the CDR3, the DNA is TGTGCCAGCAGTGACACGTTTCGGGGGGAGGGCTACACCTTC.

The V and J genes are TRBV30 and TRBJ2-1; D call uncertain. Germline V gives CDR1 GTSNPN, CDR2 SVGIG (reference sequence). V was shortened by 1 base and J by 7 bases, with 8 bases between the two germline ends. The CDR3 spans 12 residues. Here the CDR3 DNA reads TGTGCCTGGAGTGACCTAAGAAATGAGCAGTTCTTC. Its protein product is CAWSDLRNEQFF. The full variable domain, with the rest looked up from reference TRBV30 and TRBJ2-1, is SQTIHQWPATLVQPVGSPLSLECTVEGTSNPNLYWYRQAAGRGLQLLFYSVGIGQISSEVPQNLSASRPQDRQFILSSKKLLLSDSGFYLCAWSDLRNEQFFGPGTRLTVL.

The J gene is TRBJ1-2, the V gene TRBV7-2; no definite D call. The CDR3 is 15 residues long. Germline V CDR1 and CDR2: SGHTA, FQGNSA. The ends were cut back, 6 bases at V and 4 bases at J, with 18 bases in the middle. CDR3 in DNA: TGTGCCAGCAGTCCGCCGGGGTTTGGAATCTATGGCTACACCTTC. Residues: CASSPPGFGIYGYTF.

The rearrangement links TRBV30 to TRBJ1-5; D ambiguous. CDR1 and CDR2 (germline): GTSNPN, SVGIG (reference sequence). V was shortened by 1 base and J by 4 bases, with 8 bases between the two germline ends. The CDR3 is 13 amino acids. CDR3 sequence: CAWSATPNQPQHF. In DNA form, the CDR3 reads TGTGCCTGGAGTGCCACCCCAAATCAGCCCCAGCATTTT.

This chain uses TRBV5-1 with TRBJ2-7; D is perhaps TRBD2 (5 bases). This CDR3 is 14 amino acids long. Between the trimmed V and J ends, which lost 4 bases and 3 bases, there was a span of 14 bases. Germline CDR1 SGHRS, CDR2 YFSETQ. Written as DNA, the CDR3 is TGCGCCAGCAGCGAGGGTGGAGACTACTACGAGCAGTACTTC. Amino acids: CASSEGGDYYEQYF. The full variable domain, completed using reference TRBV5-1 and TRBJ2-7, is KAGVTQTPRYLIKTRGQQVTLSCSPISGHRSVSWYQQTPGQGLQFLFEYFSETQRNKGNFPGRFSGRQFSNSRSEMNVSTLELGDSALYLCASSEGGDYYEQYFGPGTRLTVT.

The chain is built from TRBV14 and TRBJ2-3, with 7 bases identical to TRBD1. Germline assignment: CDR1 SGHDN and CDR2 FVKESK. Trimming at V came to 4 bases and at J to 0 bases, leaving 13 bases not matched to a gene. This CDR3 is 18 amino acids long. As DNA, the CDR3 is TGTGCCAGCAGCCGTTACTTTACAGGGGAGAGGAGCACAGATACGCAGTATTTT. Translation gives CASSRYFTGERSTDTQYF.

The CDR3 loop is CASSIPGQKAFF. The CDR3 nucleotides are TGTGCCAGCAGCATACCGGGACAGAAAGCTTTCTTT. V is TRBV28 and J is TRBJ1-1; TRBD1 matches at 7 bases. CDR3 length equals 12 residues. V shed 6 bases, J shed 9 bases, and the junction held 7 bases outside the gene matches. Germline V gene lookup returns CDR1 MDHEN and CDR2 SYDVKM. Full variable domain (missing parts from reference TRBV28 and TRBJ1-1): DVKVTQSSRYLVKRTGEKVFLECVQDMDHENMFWYRQDPGLGLRLIYFSYDVKMKEKGDIPEGYSVSREKKERFSLILESASTNQTSMYLCASSIPGQKAFFGQGTRLTVV.

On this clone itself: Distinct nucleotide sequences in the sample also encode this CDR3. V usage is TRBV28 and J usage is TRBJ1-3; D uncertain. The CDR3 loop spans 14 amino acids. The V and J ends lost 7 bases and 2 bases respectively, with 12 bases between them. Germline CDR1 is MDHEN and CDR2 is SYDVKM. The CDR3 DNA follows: TGTGCCAGCACCTTGCCCGGGGCTGGAAACACCATATATTTT. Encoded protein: CASTLPGAGNTIYF. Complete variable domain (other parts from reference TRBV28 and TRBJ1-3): DVKVTQSSRYLVKRTGEKVFLECVQDMDHENMFWYRQDPGLGLRLIYFSYDVKMKEKGDIPEGYSVSREKKERFSLILESASTNQTSMYLCASTLPGAGNTIYFGEGSWLTVV.

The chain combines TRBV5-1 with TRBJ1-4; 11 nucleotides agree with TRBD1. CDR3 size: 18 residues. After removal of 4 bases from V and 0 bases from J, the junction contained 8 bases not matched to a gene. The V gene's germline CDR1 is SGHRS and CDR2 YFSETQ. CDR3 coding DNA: TGCGCCAGCAGCCGATGGACAGGGGGCCGTGCAACTAATGAAAAACTGTTTTTT. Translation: CASSRWTGGRATNEKLFF.

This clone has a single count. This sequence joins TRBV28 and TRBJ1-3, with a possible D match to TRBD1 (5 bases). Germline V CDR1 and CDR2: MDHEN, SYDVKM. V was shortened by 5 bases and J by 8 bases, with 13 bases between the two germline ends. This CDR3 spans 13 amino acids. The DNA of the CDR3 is TGTGCCAGCAGTCCTAGCCGGACACACACCATATATTTT. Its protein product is CASSPSRTHTIYF.

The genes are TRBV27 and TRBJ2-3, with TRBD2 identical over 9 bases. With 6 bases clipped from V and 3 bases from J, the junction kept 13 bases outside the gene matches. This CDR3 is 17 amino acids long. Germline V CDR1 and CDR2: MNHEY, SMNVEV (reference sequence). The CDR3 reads CASRTLTSGGHTDTQYF. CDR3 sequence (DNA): TGTGCCAGCAGGACCTTGACTAGCGGAGGGCATACAGATACGCAGTATTTT.

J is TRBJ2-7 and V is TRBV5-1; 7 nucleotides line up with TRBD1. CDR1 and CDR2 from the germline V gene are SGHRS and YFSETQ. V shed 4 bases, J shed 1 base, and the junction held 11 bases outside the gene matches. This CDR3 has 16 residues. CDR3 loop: CASSTPRDSVSYEQYF. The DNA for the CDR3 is TGCGCCAGCAGCACCCCCCGGGACAGCGTTTCCTACGAGCAGTACTTC.

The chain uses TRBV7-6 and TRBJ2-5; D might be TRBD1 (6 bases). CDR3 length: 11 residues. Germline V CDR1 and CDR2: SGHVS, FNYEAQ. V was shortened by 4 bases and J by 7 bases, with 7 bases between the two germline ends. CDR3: CASSSRGTQYF. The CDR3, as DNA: TGTGCCAGCAGCTCCAGGGGGACCCAGTACTTC.

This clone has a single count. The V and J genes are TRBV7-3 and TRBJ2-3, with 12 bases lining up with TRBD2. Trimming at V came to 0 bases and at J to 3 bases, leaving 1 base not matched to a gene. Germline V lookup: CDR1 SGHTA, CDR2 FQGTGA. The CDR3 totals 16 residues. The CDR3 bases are TGTGCCAGCAGCTTAACGACTAGCGGGAGAACAGATACGCAGTATTTT. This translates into CASSLTTSGRTDTQYF.

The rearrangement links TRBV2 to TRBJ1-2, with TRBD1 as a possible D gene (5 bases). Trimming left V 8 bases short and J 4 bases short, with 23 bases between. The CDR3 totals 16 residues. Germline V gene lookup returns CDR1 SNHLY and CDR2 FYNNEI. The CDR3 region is CASSEGVGGNRYGYTF. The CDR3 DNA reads TGTGCCAGCTCCGAGGGAGTGGGGGGGAATCGCTATGGCTACACCTTC.

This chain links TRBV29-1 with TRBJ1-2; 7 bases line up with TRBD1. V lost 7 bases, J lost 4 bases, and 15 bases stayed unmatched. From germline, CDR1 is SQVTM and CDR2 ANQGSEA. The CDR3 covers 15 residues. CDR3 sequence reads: CSAELGGRGVYGYTF. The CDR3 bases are TGCAGCGCCGAGCTCGGGGGCAGGGGGGTCTATGGCTACACCTTC.

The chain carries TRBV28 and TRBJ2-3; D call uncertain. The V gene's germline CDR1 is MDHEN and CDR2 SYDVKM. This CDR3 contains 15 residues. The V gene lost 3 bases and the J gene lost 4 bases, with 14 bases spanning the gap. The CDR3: CASSLLWSTADTQYF. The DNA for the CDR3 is TGTGCCAGCAGTTTGCTCTGGTCGACCGCAGATACGCAGTATTTT.

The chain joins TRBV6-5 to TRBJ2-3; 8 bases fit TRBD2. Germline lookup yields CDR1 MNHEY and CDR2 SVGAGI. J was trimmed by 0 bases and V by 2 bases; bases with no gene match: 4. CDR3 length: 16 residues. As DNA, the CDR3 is TGTGCCAGCAGTTACCAACTAGCGGCTAGCACAGATACGCAGTATTTT. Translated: CASSYQLAASTDTQYF.

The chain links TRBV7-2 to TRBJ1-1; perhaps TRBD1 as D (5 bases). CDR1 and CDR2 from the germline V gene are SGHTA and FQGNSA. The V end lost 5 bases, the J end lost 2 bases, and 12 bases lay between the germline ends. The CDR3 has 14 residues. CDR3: CASSRGGSNTEAFF. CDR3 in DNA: TGTGCCAGCAGCAGGGGTGGGAGTAACACTGAAGCTTTCTTT.

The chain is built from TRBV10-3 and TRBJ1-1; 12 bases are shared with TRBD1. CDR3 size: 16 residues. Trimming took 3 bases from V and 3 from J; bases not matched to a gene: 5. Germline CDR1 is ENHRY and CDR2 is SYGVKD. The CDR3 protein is CAISDGTGGLDTEAFF. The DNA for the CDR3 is TGTGCCATCAGTGATGGGACAGGGGGCTTAGACACTGAAGCTTTCTTT.

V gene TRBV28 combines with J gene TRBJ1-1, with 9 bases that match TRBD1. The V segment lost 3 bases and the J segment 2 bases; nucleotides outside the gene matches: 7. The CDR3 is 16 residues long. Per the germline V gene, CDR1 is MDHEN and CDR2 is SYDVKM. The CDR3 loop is CASSFPPTGGNTEAFF. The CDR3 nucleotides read TGTGCCAGCAGTTTCCCCCCTACAGGGGGCAACACTGAAGCTTTCTTT. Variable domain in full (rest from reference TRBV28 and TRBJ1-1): DVKVTQSSRYLVKRTGEKVFLECVQDMDHENMFWYRQDPGLGLRLIYFSYDVKMKEKGDIPEGYSVSREKKERFSLILESASTNQTSMYLCASSFPPTGGNTEAFFGQGTRLTVV.